This T cell receptor (beta chain) was recorded in a study of breast tumors, draining lymph nodes, adjacent tissues. Samples came from axillary lymph nodes draining the breast cancer. Trimming took off 1 base at V and 7 bases at J, with 14 bases between the two ends. The CDR3 totals 16 residues. The germline V gene has CDR1 SGHVS and CDR2 FQNEAQ. MiXCR was run by TCRdb on the multiplex PCR reads, yielding one entry per CDR3 protein. This table has about 89,000 distinct CDR3 sequences, about 27% appearing once. The V and J genes are TRBV7-8 and TRBJ1-6; the D is unclear. The TCR was taken from a female donor with breast cancer. Some clones in this sample may be carry-over from other donors' samples. The sample taken for sequencing was axillary lymph node tissue. The CDR3 nucleotides read TGTGCCAGCAGCTTAGAGCTGGGGAGCCAAAATTCACCCCTCCACTTT. This sequence encodes CASSLELGSQNSPLHF.